What follows describes a single T cell receptor (beta chain). Its target is unknown. These data originate in a study of cytomegalovirus exposure and HLA in healthy donors. Study findings and constraints: Earlier results showed most TCR beta V segments being productive about 87% or about 30% of the time. Associated with cytomegalovirus, according to the listing, were 170 or so TCR beta chains.

Trimming took 7 bases from V and 14 from J, leaving 20 bases between them. This CDR3 comprises 11 residues. CDR1 and CDR2 (germline): SQVTM, ANQGSEA. The PCR was carried out with 60 Vbeta primers and 13 Jbeta primers. Profiling relied on immunoSEQ multiplex PCR, and the TCRdb table lists in-frame clones only, not all of them. The sample table includes roughly 50,000 clones. The source of this sequence is a man aged 40-49 years in good health and CMV-seropositive. The rearrangement uses TRBV29-1 and TRBJ1-2; TRBD1 might be the D (5 bases). Sequences were obtained from PBMCs. The CDR3 sequence: CSGVFGGSRTF. CDR3 in DNA: TGCAGCGGCGTGTTCGGGGGATCCAGGACCTTC.